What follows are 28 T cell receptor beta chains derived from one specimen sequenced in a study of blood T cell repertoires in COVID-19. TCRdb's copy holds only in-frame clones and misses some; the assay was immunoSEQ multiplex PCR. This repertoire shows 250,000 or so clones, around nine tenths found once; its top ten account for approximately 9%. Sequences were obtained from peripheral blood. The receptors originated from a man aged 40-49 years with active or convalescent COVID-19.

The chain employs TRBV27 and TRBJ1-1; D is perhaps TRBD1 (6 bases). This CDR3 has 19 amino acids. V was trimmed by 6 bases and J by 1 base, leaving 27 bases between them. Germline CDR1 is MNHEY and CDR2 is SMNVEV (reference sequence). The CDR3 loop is CASRPTRTGLRGPNTEAFF. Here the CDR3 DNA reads TGTGCCAGCAGACCTACCCGGACTGGGCTCAGGGGTCCGAACACTGAAGCTTTCTTT.

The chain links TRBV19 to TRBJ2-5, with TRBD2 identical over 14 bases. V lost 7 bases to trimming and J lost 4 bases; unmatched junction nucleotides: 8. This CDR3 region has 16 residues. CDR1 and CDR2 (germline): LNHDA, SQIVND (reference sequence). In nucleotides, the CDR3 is TGTGCCAGTAAAATTGGACTAGCGGGGGGCATAGAGACCCAGTACTTC. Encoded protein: CASKIGLAGGIETQYF.

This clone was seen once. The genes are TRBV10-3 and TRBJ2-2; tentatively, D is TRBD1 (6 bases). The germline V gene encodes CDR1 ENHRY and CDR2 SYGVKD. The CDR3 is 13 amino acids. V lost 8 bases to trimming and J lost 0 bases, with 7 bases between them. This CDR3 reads CAIRTANTGELFF. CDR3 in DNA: TGTGCCATCCGGACAGCGAACACCGGGGAGCTGTTTTTT.

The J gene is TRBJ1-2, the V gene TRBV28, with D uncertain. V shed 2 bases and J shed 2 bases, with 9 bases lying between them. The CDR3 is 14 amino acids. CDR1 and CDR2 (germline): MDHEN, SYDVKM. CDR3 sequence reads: CASSLSPQNYGYTF. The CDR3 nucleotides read TGTGCCAGCAGTTTAAGTCCTCAGAACTATGGCTACACCTTC.

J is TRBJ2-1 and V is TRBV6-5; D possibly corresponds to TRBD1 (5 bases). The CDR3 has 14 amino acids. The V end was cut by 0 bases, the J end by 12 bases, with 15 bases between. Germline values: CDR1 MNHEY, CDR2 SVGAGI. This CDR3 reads CASSYSNGQGLQFF. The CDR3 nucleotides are TGTGCCAGCAGTTACTCGAACGGCCAGGGATTGCAGTTCTTC.

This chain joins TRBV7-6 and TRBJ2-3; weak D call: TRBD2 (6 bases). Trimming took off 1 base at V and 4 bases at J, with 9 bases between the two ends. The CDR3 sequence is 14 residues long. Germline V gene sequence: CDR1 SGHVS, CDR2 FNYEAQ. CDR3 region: CASSLVGGADTQYF. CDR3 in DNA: TGTGCCAGCAGCTTAGTGGGAGGCGCAGATACGCAGTATTTT.

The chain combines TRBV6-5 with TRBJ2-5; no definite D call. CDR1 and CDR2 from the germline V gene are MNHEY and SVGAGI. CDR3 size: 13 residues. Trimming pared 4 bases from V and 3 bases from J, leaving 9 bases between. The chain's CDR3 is CASSSGREETQYF. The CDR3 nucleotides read TGTGCCAGCAGTTCTGGGCGAGAAGAGACCCAGTACTTC.

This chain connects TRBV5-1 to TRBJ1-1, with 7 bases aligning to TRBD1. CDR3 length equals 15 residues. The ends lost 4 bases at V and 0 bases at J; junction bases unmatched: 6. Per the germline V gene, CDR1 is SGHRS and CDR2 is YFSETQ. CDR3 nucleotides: TGCGCCAGCAGCATGGGGACAGCCATGAACACTGAAGCTTTCTTT. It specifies CASSMGTAMNTEAFF.

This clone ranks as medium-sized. CDR3 bases: TGTGCCAGCAGCAGGACCAGGGATTCTAGCACAGATACGCAGTATTTT. It is translated as CASSRTRDSSTDTQYF. V and J are TRBV6-6 and TRBJ2-3; D perhaps matches TRBD1 (5 bases). CDR3 size: 16 residues. Germline V lookup: CDR1 MNHNY, CDR2 SVGAGI (reference sequence). Trimming stripped 6 bases from V and 0 bases from J, with 16 bases between.

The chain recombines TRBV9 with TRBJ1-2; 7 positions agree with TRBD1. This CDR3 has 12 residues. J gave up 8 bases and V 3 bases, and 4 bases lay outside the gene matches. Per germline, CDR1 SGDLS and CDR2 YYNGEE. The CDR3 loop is CASSADRSGYTF. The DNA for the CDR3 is TGTGCCAGCAGCGCGGACAGGTCCGGCTACACCTTC.

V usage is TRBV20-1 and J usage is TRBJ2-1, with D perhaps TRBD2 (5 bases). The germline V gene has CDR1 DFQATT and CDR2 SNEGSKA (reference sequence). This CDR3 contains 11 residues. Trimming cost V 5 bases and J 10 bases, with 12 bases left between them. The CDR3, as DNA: TGCAGTGCTTCTCGACTAAGAGAGCAGTTCTTC. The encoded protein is CSASRLREQFF.

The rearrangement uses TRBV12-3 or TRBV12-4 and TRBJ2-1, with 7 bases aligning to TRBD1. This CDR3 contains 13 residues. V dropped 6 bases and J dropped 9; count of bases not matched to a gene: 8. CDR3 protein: CASSLRQGGEQFF. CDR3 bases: TGTGCCAGCAGCCTCCGACAGGGTGGTGAGCAGTTCTTC.

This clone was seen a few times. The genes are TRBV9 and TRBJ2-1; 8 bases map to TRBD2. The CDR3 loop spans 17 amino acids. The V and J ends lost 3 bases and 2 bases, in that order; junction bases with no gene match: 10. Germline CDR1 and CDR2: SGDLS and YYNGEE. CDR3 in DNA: TGTGCCAGCAGCGCCCAGCAATTAGCGGGACCCTACAATGAGCAGTTCTTC. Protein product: CASSAQQLAGPYNEQFF.

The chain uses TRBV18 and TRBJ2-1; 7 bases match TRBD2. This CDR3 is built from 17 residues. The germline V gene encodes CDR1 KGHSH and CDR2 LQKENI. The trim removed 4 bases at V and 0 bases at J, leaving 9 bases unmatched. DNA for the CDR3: TGTGCCAGCTCACGACCCGGAGCGGGAAGCTCCTACAATGAGCAGTTCTTC. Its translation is CASSRPGAGSSYNEQFF.

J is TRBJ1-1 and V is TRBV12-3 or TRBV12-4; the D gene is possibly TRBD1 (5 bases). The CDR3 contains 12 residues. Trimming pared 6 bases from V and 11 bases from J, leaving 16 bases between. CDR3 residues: CASSSGPRGAFF. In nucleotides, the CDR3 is TGTGCCAGCAGCTCCGGACCTCGGGGGGCTTTCTTT.

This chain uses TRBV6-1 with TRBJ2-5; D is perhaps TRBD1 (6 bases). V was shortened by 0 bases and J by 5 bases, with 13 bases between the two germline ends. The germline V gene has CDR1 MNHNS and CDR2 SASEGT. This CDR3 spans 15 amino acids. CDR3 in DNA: TGTGCCAGCAGTGAAGCGCAGGGGCCTTATGAGACCCAGTACTTC. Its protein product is CASSEAQGPYETQYF.

CDR3 protein: CASSLAKREDYEQYF. CDR3 DNA: TGTGCCAGCAGCTTGGCTAAGCGGGAGGATTACGAGCAGTACTTC. The V call is TRBV11-2, the J call TRBJ2-7; 9 positions match TRBD2. V lost 3 bases, J lost 4 bases, and 7 bases stayed unmatched. Germline assignment: CDR1 SGHAT and CDR2 FQNNGV. This CDR3 is built from 15 residues.

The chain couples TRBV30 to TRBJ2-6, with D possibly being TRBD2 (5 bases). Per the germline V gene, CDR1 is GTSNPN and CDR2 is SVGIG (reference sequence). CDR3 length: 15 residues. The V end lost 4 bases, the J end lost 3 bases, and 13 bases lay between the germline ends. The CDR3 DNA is TGTGCCTGGACGGAGGTCGGATATGGGGCCAACGTCCTGACTTTC. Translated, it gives CAWTEVGYGANVLTF.

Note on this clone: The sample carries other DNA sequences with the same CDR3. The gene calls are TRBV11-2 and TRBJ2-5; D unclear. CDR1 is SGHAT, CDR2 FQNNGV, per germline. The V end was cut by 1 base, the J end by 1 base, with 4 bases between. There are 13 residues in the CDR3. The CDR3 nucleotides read TGTGCCAGCAGCTTAGGTCGCCAAGAGACCCAGTACTTC. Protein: CASSLGRQETQYF.

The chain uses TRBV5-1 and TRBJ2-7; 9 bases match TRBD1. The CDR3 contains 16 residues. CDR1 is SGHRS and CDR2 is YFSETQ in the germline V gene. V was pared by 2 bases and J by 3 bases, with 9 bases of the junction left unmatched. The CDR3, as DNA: TGCGCCAGCAGCTTAACAGGGGGCTTTAATGGCTACGAGCAGTACTTC. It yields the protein CASSLTGGFNGYEQYF. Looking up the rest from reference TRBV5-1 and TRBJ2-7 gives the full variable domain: KAGVTQTPRYLIKTRGQQVTLSCSPISGHRSVSWYQQTPGQGLQFLFEYFSETQRNKGNFPGRFSGRQFSNSRSEMNVSTLELGDSALYLCASSLTGGFNGYEQYFGPGTRLTVT.

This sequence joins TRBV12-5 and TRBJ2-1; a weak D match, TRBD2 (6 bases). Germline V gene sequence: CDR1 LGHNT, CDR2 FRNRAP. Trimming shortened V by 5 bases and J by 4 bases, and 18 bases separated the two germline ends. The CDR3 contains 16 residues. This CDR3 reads CASGPYYVAGYNEQFF. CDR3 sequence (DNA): TGTGCTAGTGGTCCTTACTATGTTGCGGGGTACAATGAGCAGTTCTTC. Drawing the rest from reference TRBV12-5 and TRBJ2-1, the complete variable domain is DARVTQTPRHKVTEMGQEVTMRCQPILGHNTVFWYRQTMMQGLELLAYFRNRAPLDDSGMPKDRFSAEMPDATLATLKIQPSEPRDSAVYFCASGPYYVAGYNEQFFGPGTRLTVL.

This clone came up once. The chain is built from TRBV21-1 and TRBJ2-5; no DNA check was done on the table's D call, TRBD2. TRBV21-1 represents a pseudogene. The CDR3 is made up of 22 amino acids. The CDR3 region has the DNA TGTGCCAGCAGCAATCCGACTACAGGAATGGGACTAGCGGGAGTCACCCAAGAGACCCAGTACTTC. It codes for CASSNPTTGMGLAGVTQETQYF.

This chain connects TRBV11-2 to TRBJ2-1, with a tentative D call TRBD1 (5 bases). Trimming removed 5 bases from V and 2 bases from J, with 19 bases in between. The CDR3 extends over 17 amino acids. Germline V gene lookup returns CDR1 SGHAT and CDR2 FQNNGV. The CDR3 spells CASSRLREVQAYNEQFF. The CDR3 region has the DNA TGTGCCAGCAGCCGCCTCCGAGAGGTACAGGCCTACAATGAGCAGTTCTTC. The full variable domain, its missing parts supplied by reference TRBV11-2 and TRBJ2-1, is EAGVAQSPRYKIIEKRQSVAFWCNPISGHATLYWYQQILGQGPKLLIQFQNNGVVDDSQLPKDRFSAERLKGVDSTLKIQPAKLEDSAVYLCASSRLREVQAYNEQFFGPGTRLTVL.

CDR3 bases: TGTGCCAGCAGTTACTCCGGAGCGGAAGATACGCAGTATTTT. It is translated as CASSYSGAEDTQYF. This sequence joins TRBV6-6 and TRBJ2-3, with D tentatively TRBD2 (5 bases). This CDR3 is built from 14 residues. Per the germline V gene, CDR1 is MNHNY and CDR2 is SVGAGI (reference sequence). V was pared by 0 bases and J by 5 bases, with 9 bases between.

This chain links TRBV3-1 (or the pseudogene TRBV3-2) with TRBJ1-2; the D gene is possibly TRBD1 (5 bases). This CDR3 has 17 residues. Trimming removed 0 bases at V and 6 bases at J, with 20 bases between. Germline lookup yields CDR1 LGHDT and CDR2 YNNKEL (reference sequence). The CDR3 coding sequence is TGTGCCAGCAGCCAAGATTCGACCGTGCGGGGCCGGCATGGCTACACCTTC. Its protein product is CASSQDSTVRGRHGYTF.

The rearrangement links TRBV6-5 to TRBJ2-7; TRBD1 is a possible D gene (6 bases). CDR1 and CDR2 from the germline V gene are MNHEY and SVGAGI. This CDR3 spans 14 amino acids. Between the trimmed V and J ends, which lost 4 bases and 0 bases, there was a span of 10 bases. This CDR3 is CASSLLQGSYEQYF. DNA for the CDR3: TGTGCCAGCAGTTTACTACAGGGCTCCTACGAGCAGTACTTC.

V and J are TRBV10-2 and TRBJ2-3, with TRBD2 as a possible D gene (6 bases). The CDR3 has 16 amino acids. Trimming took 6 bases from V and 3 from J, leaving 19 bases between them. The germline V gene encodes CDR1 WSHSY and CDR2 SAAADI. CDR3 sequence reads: CASRVGTLGRTDTQYF. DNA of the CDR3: TGCGCCAGCAGGGTCGGGACTCTGGGGAGGACAGATACGCAGTATTTT.

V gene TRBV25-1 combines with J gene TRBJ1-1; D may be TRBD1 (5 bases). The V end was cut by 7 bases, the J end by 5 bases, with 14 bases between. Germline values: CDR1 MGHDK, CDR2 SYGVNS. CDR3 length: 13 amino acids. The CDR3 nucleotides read TGTGCCAGCAACCTCCCAGGGTTTACTGAAGCTTTCTTT. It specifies CASNLPGFTEAFF.